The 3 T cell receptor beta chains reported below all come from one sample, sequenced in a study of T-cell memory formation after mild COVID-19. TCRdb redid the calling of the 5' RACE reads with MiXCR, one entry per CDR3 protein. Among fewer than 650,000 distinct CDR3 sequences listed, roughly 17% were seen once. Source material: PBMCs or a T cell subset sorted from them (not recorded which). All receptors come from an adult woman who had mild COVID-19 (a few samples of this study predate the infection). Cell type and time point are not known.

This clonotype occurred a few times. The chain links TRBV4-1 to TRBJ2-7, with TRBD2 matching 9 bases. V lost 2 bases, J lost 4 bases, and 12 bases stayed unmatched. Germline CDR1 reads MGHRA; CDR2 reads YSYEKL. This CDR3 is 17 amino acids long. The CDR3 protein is CASSQRRSISGGYEQYF. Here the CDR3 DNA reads TGCGCCAGCAGCCAACGTAGATCTATTAGCGGGGGATACGAGCAGTACTTC.

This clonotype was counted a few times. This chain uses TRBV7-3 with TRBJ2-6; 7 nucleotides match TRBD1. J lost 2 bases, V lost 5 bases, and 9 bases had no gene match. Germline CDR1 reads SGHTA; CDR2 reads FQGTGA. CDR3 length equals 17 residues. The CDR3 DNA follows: TGTGCCAGCAGCCCGCGCACAGGGGCTCCTGGGGCCAACGTCCTGACTTTC. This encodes CASSPRTGAPGANVLTF. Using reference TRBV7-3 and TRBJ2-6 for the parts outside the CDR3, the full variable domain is GAGVSQTPSNKVTEKGKYVELRCDPISGHTALYWYRQSLGQGPEFLIYFQGTGAADDSGLPNDRFFAVRPEGSVSTLKIQRTERGDSAVYLCASSPRTGAPGANVLTFGAGSRLTVL.

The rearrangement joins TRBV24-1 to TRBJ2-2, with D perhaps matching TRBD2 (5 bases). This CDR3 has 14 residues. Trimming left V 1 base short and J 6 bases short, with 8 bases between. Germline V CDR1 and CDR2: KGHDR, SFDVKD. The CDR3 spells CATSDFEGSGELFF. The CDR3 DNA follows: TGTGCCACCAGTGATTTCGAGGGATCCGGGGAGCTGTTTTTT.